Each of the 17 T cell receptor beta chains below was sequenced from the same sample in a study of identical twins. TCRdb passed the 5' RACE reads through MiXCR, listing each CDR3 protein once. The sample contains approximately 890,000 distinct CDR3 sequences, over 9% of which appear only once. These data are also associated with another study on yellow fever vaccine responses in identical twins.

The sequenced sample consisted of PBMCs. Receptors originate from a woman aged 18-30 years in good health.

This clonotype was counted between two and nine times. The chain combines TRBV19 with TRBJ1-5, with D perhaps TRBD1 (5 bases). This CDR3 comprises 15 residues. Germline loops: CDR1 LNHDA, CDR2 SQIVND (reference sequence). The V end was cut by 1 base, the J end by 3 bases, with 10 bases between. In DNA form, the CDR3 reads TGTGCCAGTAGTATAGGGGGACGGTACAATCAGCCCCAGCATTTT. Encoded protein: CASSIGGRYNQPQHF. The complete variable domain, with remaining parts taken from reference TRBV19 and TRBJ1-5, reads DGGITQSPKYLFRKEGQNVTLSCEQNLNHDAMYWYRQDPGQGLRLIYYSQIVNDFQKGDIAEGYSVSREKKESFPLTVTSAQKNPTAFYLCASSIGGRYNQPQHFGDGTRLSIL.

This clonotype was seen a few times. The chain links TRBV4-1 to TRBJ2-3, with a possible D match to TRBD1 (7 bases). The CDR3 runs 16 residues. V dropped 0 bases and J dropped 6 bases, with 16 bases sitting between them. The V gene's germline CDR1 is MGHRA and CDR2 YSYEKL. In DNA form, the CDR3 reads TGCGCCAGCAGCCAAGAGACGGGCAGGGGGGATGATACGCAGTATTTT. As protein: CASSQETGRGDDTQYF.

The chain couples TRBV6-1 to TRBJ1-1, with TRBD1 matching 9 bases. V gave up 6 bases and J gave up 1 base; unmatched junction bases: 6. The CDR3 is 15 amino acids. CDR1 is MNHNS, CDR2 SASEGT, per germline. The CDR3 protein is CASRPWDRENTEAFF. Written as DNA, the CDR3 is TGTGCCAGCAGACCTTGGGACAGGGAGAACACTGAAGCTTTCTTT.

The CDR3 nucleotides are TGTGCCAGCAGCCAAGGTCCTACAGAGCAGTACGTC. This encodes CASSQGPTEQYV. This chain connects TRBV3-1 to TRBJ2-7; no clear D gene. Per the germline V gene, CDR1 is LGHDT and CDR2 is YNNKEL (reference sequence). V dropped 1 base and J dropped 7 bases, with 8 bases sitting between them. The CDR3 length is 12 residues.

This clonotype was found a few times. The chain is built from TRBV24-1 and TRBJ2-5; 9 nucleotides match TRBD1. The CDR3 runs 16 residues. Germline V gives CDR1 KGHDR, CDR2 SFDVKD. Trimming cost V 6 bases and J 2 bases; bases outside gene matches: 9. CDR3 protein: CATSSPPGQGQETQYF. The DNA of the CDR3 is TGTGCCACCAGTTCCCCCCCGGGACAGGGACAAGAGACCCAGTACTTC.

V usage is TRBV6-5 and J usage is TRBJ2-3; tentatively, D is TRBD1 (5 bases). V was cut by 0 bases and J by 2 bases, with 12 bases left in between. The CDR3 is 16 amino acids. Germline CDR1 MNHEY, CDR2 SVGAGI. CDR3 nucleotide sequence: TGTGCCAGCAGTTACTCTTCGCTAGGGGTCACAGATACGCAGTATTTT. Amino acid sequence: CASSYSSLGVTDTQYF.

This clonotype occurred many times. The rearrangement links TRBV7-8 to TRBJ2-1; 9 positions match TRBD2. V lost 6 bases, J lost 6 bases, and 12 bases stayed unmatched. Germline loops: CDR1 SGHVS, CDR2 FQNEAQ. This CDR3 region has 16 residues. The CDR3 DNA sequence: TGTGCCAGCAGTCCGGGACTAGCCGTACGGAGCAATGAGCAGTTCTTC. Translation gives CASSPGLAVRSNEQFF. Using reference TRBV7-8 and TRBJ2-1 for the parts outside the CDR3, the full variable domain is GAGVSQSPRYKVAKRGQDVALRCDPISGHVSLFWYQQALGQGPEFLTYFQNEAQLDKSGLPSDRFFAERPEGSVSTLKIQRTQQEDSAVYLCASSPGLAVRSNEQFFGPGTRLTVL.

V and J are TRBV19 and TRBJ2-1; 10 positions match TRBD1. Germline loops: CDR1 LNHDA, CDR2 SQIVND (reference sequence). V shed 10 bases and J 10 bases; nucleotides not matched to a gene: 16. CDR3 length: 15 residues. The CDR3 nucleotides are TGTGCCACCGGAAAGGAGGGACAGGGGATGAGGGAGCAGTTCTTC. Its protein product is CATGKEGQGMREQFF.

There are a few counts of this clonotype. The chain uses TRBV28 and TRBJ2-2; D gene ambiguous. V shed 8 bases and J shed 3 bases, with 10 bases lying between them. The CDR3 covers 13 residues. Germline V gives CDR1 MDHEN, CDR2 SYDVKM. The DNA for the CDR3 is TGTGCCAGCGTCGCTAGTCACACCGGGGAGCTGTTTTTT. Translated: CASVASHTGELFF.

This clonotype has ten or more counts. This sequence joins TRBV5-5 and TRBJ2-7; 10 nucleotides align to TRBD2. The CDR3 spans 16 residues. V was clipped by 0 bases and J by 4 bases; unmatched bases: 7. Germline V gives CDR1 SGHKS, CDR2 YYEKEE (reference sequence). The CDR3 sequence: CASSLALAGEGYEQYF. The CDR3 region has the DNA TGTGCCAGCAGCTTGGCCCTAGCGGGAGAGGGATACGAGCAGTACTTC.

The chain has TRBV4-1 and TRBJ2-5; D not resolved. With 5 bases removed from V and 2 bases from J, the gap between germline ends came to 15 bases. CDR1 and CDR2 from the germline V gene are MGHRA and YSYEKL. The CDR3 runs to 15 residues. CDR3 DNA: TGCGCCAGCAGCACCCTTTTTACAAAGCAAGAGACCCAGTACTTC. Translating it yields CASSTLFTKQETQYF.

In its sample, this clonotype was seen a few times. This chain connects TRBV5-1 to TRBJ2-1; TRBD2 matches 7 bases. The ends lost 1 base at V and 3 bases at J; junction bases unmatched: 7. This CDR3 region has 16 residues. Germline V gene sequence: CDR1 SGHRS, CDR2 YFSETQ. The CDR3 reads CASSLSVGGGYNEQFF. CDR3 DNA: TGCGCCAGCAGCTTGTCCGTGGGGGGGGGCTACAATGAGCAGTTCTTC.

This clonotype was seen only a few times. The rearrangement joins TRBV7-2 to TRBJ2-2; maybe TRBD2 (6 bases). The germline V and J ends were trimmed by 5 bases and 0 bases, with 13 bases remaining between them. The CDR3 is 16 amino acids. Germline-derived CDR1 and CDR2 are SGHTA and FQGNSA. CDR3 sequence: CASSREPLANTGELFF. The CDR3 coding sequence is TGTGCCAGCAGCCGGGAGCCGCTCGCGAACACCGGGGAGCTGTTTTTT.

The V and J genes are TRBV5-1 and TRBJ2-7; 11 nucleotides match TRBD2. The CDR3 is made up of 19 amino acids. The germline gives CDR1 SGHRS, CDR2 YFSETQ. J was trimmed by 4 bases and V by 3 bases; bases with no gene match: 18. The CDR3 DNA sequence: TGCGCCAGCAGCTGGGGAACTAACTTAGCGGGAGGGTCCAAGTACGAGCAGTACTTC. Translating it yields CASSWGTNLAGGSKYEQYF.

The sample holds a few counts of this clonotype. The V call is TRBV7-2, the J call TRBJ2-1; possible D gene TRBD1, 6 bases. Trimming removed 0 bases at V and 3 bases at J, with 15 bases between. This CDR3 has 17 amino acids. The germline gives CDR1 SGHTA, CDR2 FQGNSA. The CDR3 bases are TGTGCCAGCAGCTTAGCGTCAGGGGTGGCCCACTACAATGAGCAGTTCTTC. Translating it yields CASSLASGVAHYNEQFF. The complete variable domain, with remaining parts taken from reference TRBV7-2 and TRBJ2-1, reads GAGVSQSPSNKVTEKGKDVELRCDPISGHTALYWYRQSLGQGLEFLIYFQGNSAPDKSGLPSDRFSAERTGGSVSTLTIQRTQQEDSAVYLCASSLASGVAHYNEQFFGPGTRLTVL.

This clonotype showed up just a few times. The rearrangement uses TRBV2 and TRBJ2-7; the D is unclear. The CDR3 sequence is 11 residues long. V was trimmed by 3 bases and J by 7 bases, leaving 7 bases between them. Germline V CDR1 and CDR2: SNHLY, FYNNEI. The CDR3 protein is CASSDYSEQYV. The CDR3 region has the DNA TGTGCCAGCAGTGACTACAGTGAGCAGTACGTC.

J is TRBJ2-3 and V is TRBV20-1, with D tentatively TRBD2 (5 bases). The CDR3 totals 14 residues. Trimming removed 5 bases at V and 6 bases at J, with 18 bases between. Germline V gene lookup returns CDR1 DFQATT and CDR2 SNEGSKA (reference sequence). CDR3 residues: CSARLWGSGDTQYF. The CDR3 nucleotides are TGCAGTGCTCGACTTTGGGGTTCGGGGGATACGCAGTATTTT.